These 5 T cell receptor beta chains originate from one sample sequenced in a study of beta chain features in type 1 diabetes. Findings and limits, study-wide: Shorter TCRB CDR3s, moderately but significantly so, marked every one of the four CD4+ subsets in Type 1 diabetes patients.

The whole isolated RNA underwent reverse transcription, so sequencing captured expressed TCRB transcripts. Only in-frame clones appear in the TCRdb table, and some are missing; sequencing was by immunoSEQ multiplex PCR. The sample lists under 850,000 clones; roughly an eighth were seen once. These receptors' targets are unknown. Sequenced material: naive CD4+ T cells from blood. Receptors were obtained from a man aged 18 to 29 with type 1 diabetes.

The CDR3 DNA is TGTGCCAGCAGCGTAGCTCAGGGGGCCGGTGGCTACACCTTC. Residues: CASSVAQGAGGYTF. The chain recombines TRBV9 with TRBJ1-2, with 8 nucleotides matching TRBD1. With V trimmed by 0 bases and J by 7 bases, 5 bases remained unmatched. The CDR3 consists of 14 residues. Germline values: CDR1 SGDLS, CDR2 YYNGEE.

The table lists this clone with a few counts. The V gene is TRBV14, the J gene TRBJ1-1, with D maybe TRBD1 (5 bases). V lost 0 bases to trimming and J lost 2 bases, with 13 bases between them. The length of the CDR3 is 16 residues. The V gene's germline CDR1 is SGHDN and CDR2 FVKESK. The CDR3 region has the DNA TGTGCCAGCAGCCAAGATTTGGGGACGGTAAACACTGAAGCTTTCTTT. Its protein is CASSQDLGTVNTEAFF.

The chain recombines TRBV11-3 with TRBJ2-7, with D uncertain. V lost 6 bases to trimming and J lost 0 bases, with 12 bases between them. CDR1 SGHNT and CDR2 YENEEA come from the germline V gene. This CDR3 is 14 amino acids long. The CDR3 DNA follows: TGTGCCAGCAGAGATAGGACGGACTCCTACGAGCAGTACTTC. Residues: CASRDRTDSYEQYF.

This clone appeared a few times. The rearrangement links TRBV7-8 to TRBJ2-7, with unresolved D. The germline V gene has CDR1 SGHVS and CDR2 FQNEAQ. V gave up 1 base and J gave up 0 bases, with 10 bases separating them. The length of the CDR3 is 15 residues. The CDR3 spells CASSLDSIPSYEQYF. The CDR3 DNA reads as TGTGCCAGCAGCTTAGATTCCATCCCCTCCTACGAGCAGTACTTC.

This clone was seen more than once but under ten times. This chain uses TRBV7-8 with TRBJ2-5; a weak D match, TRBD2 (6 bases). Germline V gene lookup returns CDR1 SGHVS and CDR2 FQNEAQ. The CDR3 has 15 amino acids. V dropped 1 base and J dropped 7 bases, with 16 bases sitting between them. The CDR3, as DNA: TGTGCCAGCAGCTTAGACACCGGGGGACTCGGGACCCAGTACTTC. Translation: CASSLDTGGLGTQYF.